This T cell receptor (beta chain) was captured in a study of cytomegalovirus exposure and HLA in healthy donors. For this clone: Its target is not known. A read error may account for a junction end that differs from germline.

Amplification used 60 Vbeta primers and 13 Jbeta primers. Here immunoSEQ multiplex PCR was the method, and the copy in TCRdb shows in-frame clones only, minus some. The sample shows under 110,000 clones, 82% of them seen only once. Findings and caveats of the study: Investigators reported under 200 TCR beta chains as tied to cytomegalovirus. It was taken for granted in presence/absence analyses that sequencing depth across donors was roughly uniform. Later examination showed HLA-associated TCR beta chains had greater clonal expansion than equally common others.

The sequencing sample was made of PBMCs. The origin of this receptor is a man in his forties or fifties in good health and CMV-seronegative.

The DNA of the CDR3 is TGTGCCAGCAGCCTAGCGGCCGATGTGGGGGCCTCTGGAAACACCATATATTTT. It yields the protein CASSLAADVGASGNTIYF. This chain uses TRBV7-2 with TRBJ1-3; TRBD1 is a possible D gene (6 bases). The germline gives CDR1 SGHTA, CDR2 FQGNSA. CDR3 length equals 18 residues.